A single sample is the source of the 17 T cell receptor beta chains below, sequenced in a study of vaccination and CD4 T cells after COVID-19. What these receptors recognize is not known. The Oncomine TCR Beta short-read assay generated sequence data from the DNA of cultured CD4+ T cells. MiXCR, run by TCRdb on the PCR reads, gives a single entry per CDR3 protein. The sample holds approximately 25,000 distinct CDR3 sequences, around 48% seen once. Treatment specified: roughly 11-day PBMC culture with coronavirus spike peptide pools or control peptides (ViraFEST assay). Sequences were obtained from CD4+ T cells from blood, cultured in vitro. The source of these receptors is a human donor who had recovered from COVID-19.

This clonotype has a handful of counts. For the CDR3, the DNA is TGTGCCAGCAGTTACTCGAGGACAGGGGCCTACGAGCAGTACTTC. It is translated as CASSYSRTGAYEQYF. The V gene is TRBV6-5, the J gene TRBJ2-7; TRBD1 matches 9 bases. CDR3 length: 15 residues. V gave up 0 bases and J gave up 2 bases; unmatched junction bases: 2. Germline V gives CDR1 MNHEY, CDR2 SVGAGI.

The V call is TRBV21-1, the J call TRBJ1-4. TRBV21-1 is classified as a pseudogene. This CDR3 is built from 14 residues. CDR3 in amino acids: CASSQCHSDEKLFF. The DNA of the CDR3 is TGTGCCAGCAGCCAATGTCACAGCGATGAAAAACTGTTTTTT.

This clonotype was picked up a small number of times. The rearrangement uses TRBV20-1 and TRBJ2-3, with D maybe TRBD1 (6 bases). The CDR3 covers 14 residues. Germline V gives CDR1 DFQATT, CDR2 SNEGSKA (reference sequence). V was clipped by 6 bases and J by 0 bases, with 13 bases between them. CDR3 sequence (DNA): TGCAGTGCCCTCGTGGGGGCGAGCACAGATACGCAGTATTTT. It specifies CSALVGASTDTQYF.

Here the CDR3 reads CASRPINYGYTF. CDR3 bases: TGCGCCAGCAGGCCGATTAACTATGGCTACACCTTC. J is TRBJ1-2 and V is TRBV5-1; D is uncertain. V shed 5 bases and J shed 1 base, with 6 bases lying between them. This CDR3 has 12 amino acids. The germline CDR1 and CDR2 sequences are SGHRS and YFSETQ.

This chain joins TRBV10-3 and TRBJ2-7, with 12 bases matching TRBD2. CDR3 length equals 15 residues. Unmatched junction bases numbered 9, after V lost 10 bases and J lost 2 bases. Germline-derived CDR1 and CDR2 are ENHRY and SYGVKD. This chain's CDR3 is CATSTTSGSPYEQYF. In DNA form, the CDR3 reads TGTGCCACCTCCACGACTAGCGGGAGTCCCTACGAGCAGTACTTC.

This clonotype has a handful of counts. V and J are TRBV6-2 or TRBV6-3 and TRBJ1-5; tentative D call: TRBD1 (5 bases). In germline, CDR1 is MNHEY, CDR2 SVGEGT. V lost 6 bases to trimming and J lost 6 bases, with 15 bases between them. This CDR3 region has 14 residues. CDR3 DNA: TGTGCCAGCAGACGCGGGGCCGCCGGTCAGCCCCAGCATTTT. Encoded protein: CASRRGAAGQPQHF.

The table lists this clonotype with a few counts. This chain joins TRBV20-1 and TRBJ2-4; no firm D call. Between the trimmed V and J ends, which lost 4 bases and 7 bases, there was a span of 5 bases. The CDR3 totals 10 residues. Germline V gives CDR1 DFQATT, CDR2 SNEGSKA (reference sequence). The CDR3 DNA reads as TGCAGTGCTATCCGGAACATTCAGTACTTC. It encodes CSAIRNIQYF.

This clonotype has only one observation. The CDR3: CASKGVNTEAFF. As DNA, the CDR3 is TGTGCCAGCAAAGGGGTTAACACTGAAGCTTTCTTT. V gene TRBV28 combines with J gene TRBJ1-1; tentative D call: TRBD1 (5 bases). The CDR3 totals 12 residues. V lost 7 bases and J 2 bases, leaving 8 bases between the germline ends. Per germline, CDR1 MDHEN and CDR2 SYDVKM.

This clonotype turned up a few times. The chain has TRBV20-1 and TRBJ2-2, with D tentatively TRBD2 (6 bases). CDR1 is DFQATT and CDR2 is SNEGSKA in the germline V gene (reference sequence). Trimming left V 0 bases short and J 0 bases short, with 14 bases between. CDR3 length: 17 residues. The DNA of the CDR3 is TGCAGTGCTAGAGAGGCGTACCGGGACTCGAACACCGGGGAGCTGTTTTTT. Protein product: CSAREAYRDSNTGELFF.

CDR3: CASSLRQGGTDTQYF. Here the CDR3 DNA reads TGCGCCAGCAGCCTAAGACAGGGGGGCACAGATACGCAGTATTTT. This chain connects TRBV5-1 to TRBJ2-3, with 9 bases matching TRBD1. V was clipped by 4 bases and J by 1 base; unmatched bases: 4. The CDR3 is 15 residues long. In germline, CDR1 is SGHRS, CDR2 YFSETQ.

CDR3 protein: CSAPQGVSGNTIYF. The CDR3 nucleotides read TGCAGTGCCCCACAGGGGGTGTCTGGAAACACCATATATTTT. The rearrangement joins TRBV20-1 to TRBJ1-3; 8 bases are shared with TRBD1. With V trimmed by 6 bases and J by 1 base, 5 bases remained unmatched. CDR1 is DFQATT, CDR2 SNEGSKA, per germline (reference sequence). The CDR3 extends over 14 amino acids.

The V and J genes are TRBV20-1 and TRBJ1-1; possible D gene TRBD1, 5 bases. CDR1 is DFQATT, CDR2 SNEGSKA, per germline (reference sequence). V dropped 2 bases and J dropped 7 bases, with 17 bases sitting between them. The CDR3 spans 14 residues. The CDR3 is CSARPGTFVNEAFF. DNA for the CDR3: TGCAGTGCTAGACCCGGGACCTTCGTTAATGAAGCTTTCTTT.

The CDR3 region is CASNPGTVNTEAFF. The DNA for the CDR3 is TGTGCCAGCAACCCAGGGACAGTGAACACTGAAGCTTTCTTT. The gene calls are TRBV6-1 and TRBJ1-1, with 7 bases lining up with TRBD1. Germline CDR1 and CDR2: MNHNS and SASEGT. The CDR3 has 14 residues. V shed 7 bases and J 0 bases; nucleotides not matched to a gene: 5.

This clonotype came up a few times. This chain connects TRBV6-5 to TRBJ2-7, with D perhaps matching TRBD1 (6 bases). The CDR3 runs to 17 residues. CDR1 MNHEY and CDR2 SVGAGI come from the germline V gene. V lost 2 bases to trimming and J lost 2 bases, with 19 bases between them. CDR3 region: CASSYPAFRTDTYEQYF. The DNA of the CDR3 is TGTGCCAGCAGTTACCCTGCCTTTCGGACAGACACCTACGAGCAGTACTTC.

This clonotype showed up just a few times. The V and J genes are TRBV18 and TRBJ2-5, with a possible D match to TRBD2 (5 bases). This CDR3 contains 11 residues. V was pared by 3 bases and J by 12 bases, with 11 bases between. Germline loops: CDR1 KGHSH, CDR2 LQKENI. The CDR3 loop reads CASSPDLTKYF. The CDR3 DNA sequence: TGTGCCAGCTCACCGGACTTAACCAAGTACTTC.

CDR3 protein: CASSYPTVYGYTF. Written as DNA, the CDR3 is TGTGCCAGCAGTTACCCGACGGTGTATGGCTACACCTTC. V and J are TRBV6-2 or TRBV6-3 and TRBJ1-2; D is uncertain. From germline, CDR1 is MNHEY and CDR2 SVGEGT. Between the trimmed V and J ends, which lost 2 bases and 5 bases, there was a span of 9 bases. The CDR3 contains 13 residues.

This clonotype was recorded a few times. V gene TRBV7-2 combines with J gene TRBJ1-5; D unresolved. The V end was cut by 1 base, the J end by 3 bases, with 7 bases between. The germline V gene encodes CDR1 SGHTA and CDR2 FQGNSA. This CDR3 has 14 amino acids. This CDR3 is CASSLEPLNQPQHF. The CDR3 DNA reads TGTGCCAGCAGCTTAGAGCCCCTCAATCAGCCCCAGCATTTT.